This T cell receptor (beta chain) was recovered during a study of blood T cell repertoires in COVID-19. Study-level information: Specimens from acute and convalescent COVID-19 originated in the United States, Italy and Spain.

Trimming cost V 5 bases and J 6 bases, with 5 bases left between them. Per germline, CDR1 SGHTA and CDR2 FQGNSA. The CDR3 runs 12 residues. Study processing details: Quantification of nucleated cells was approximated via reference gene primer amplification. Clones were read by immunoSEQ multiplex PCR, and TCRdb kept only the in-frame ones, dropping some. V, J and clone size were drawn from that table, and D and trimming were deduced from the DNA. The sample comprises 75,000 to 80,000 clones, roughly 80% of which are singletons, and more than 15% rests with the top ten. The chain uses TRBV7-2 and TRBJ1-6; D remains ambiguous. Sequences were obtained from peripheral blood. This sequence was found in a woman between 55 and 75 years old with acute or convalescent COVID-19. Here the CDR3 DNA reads TGTGCCAGCAGCCCTCCTAATTCACCCCTCCACTTT. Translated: CASSPPNSPLHF.